The 2 T cell receptor beta chains reported below all come from one sample, sequenced in a study of T-cell reconstitution after alpha-beta-depleted transplantation in children. Library preparation (for TCRbeta) was performed with unique molecular identifiers. TCRdb reprocessed the PCR reads with MiXCR, giving one entry per CDR3 protein. The table records about 980,000 distinct CDR3 sequences, roughly 29% of them present only once. Sequencing was performed on PBMCs, mostly from graft donor cells, taken 360 days after TCRalphabeta/CD19-depleted stem cell transplant. The source of these receptors is a boy younger than two who had a stem cell transplant for SCID, so the T cells may come from the graft donor.

Details on this clonotype: No conserved phenylalanine or tryptophan ends this CDR3, so it is likely a read error. The chain has TRBV4-3 and TRBJ2-5; possibly TRBD1 for D (6 bases). CDR3 length equals 15 residues. The V gene lost 4 bases and the J gene lost 1 base, with 13 bases spanning the gap. Germline V gives CDR1 LGHNA, CDR2 YSLEER. The CDR3 sequence: CASSPGTSIQETQYV. CDR3 DNA: TGCGCCAGCAGCCCCGGGACATCCATCCAAGAGACCCAGTACGTC.

This clonotype was detected only a few times. The V call is TRBV9, the J call TRBJ2-1; D gene uncertain. This CDR3 contains 17 residues. Germline values: CDR1 SGDLS, CDR2 YYNGEE. Trimming cost V 0 bases and J 8 bases, with 21 bases left between them. In DNA form, the CDR3 reads TGTGCCAGCAGCGTAGCTTGGGGTGGGCCCGATATCCATGAGCAGTTCTTC. Residues: CASSVAWGGPDIHEQFF.